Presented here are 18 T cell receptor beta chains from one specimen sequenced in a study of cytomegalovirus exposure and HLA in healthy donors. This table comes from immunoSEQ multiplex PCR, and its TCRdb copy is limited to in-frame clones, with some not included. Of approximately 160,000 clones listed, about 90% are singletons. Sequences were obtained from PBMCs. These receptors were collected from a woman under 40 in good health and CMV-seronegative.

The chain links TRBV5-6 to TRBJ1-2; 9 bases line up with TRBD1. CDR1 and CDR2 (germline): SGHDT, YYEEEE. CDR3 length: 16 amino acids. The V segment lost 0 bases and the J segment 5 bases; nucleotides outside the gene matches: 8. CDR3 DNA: TGTGCCAGCAGCTTGGGTAGCGGGACAGGGACTTATGGCTACACCTTC. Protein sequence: CASSLGSGTGTYGYTF. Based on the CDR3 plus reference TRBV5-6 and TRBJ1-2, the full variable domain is DAGVTQSPTHLIKTRGQQVTLRCSPKSGHDTVSWYQQALGQGPQFIFQYYEEEERQRGNFPDRFSGHQFPNYSSELNVNALLLGDSALYLCASSLGSGTGTYGYTFGSGTRLTVV.

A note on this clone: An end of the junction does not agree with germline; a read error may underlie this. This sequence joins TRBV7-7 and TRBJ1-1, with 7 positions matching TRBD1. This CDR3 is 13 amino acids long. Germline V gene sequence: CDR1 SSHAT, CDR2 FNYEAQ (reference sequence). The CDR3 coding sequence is TGTGCTAGCAGCTATGACAGGGACACTGAAGCTTTCTTT. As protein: CASSYDRDTEAFF.

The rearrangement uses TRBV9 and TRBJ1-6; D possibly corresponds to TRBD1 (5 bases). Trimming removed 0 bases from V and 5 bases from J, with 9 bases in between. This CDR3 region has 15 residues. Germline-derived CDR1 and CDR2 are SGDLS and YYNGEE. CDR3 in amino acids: CASSVGQINNSPLHF. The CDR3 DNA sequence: TGTGCCAGCAGCGTAGGACAGATTAATAATTCACCCCTCCACTTT.

The CDR3 sequence is CASSAPGQGNQPQHF. The CDR3 DNA is TGTGCCAGCAGCGCGCCGGGACAGGGCAATCAGCCCCAGCATTTT. The chain links TRBV7-2 to TRBJ1-5; 8 bases map to TRBD1. The V gene end was trimmed by 5 bases and the J gene end by 2 bases; junction bases not matched to a gene: 5. CDR1 and CDR2 (germline): SGHTA, FQGNSA. The CDR3 has 15 amino acids.

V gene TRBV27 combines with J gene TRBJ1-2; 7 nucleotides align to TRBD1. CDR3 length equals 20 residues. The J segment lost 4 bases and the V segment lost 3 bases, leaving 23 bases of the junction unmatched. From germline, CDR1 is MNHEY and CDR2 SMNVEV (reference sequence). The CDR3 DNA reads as TGTGCCAGCAGTTTTATACCCATCGGTTCCAGGGGGAGCCTTTTCTATGGCTACACCTTC. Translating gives CASSFIPIGSRGSLFYGYTF.

CDR3 in amino acids: CASSEWGTSLFYGYTF. The CDR3 DNA reads TGTGCCAGCAGTGAATGGGGGACGAGCTTGTTCTATGGCTACACCTTC. The V call is TRBV2, the J call TRBJ1-2, with a tentative D call TRBD1 (5 bases). Between the trimmed V and J ends, which lost 2 bases and 4 bases, there was a span of 17 bases. The CDR3 runs 16 residues. Looked up from germline, CDR1 is SNHLY and CDR2 is FYNNEI.

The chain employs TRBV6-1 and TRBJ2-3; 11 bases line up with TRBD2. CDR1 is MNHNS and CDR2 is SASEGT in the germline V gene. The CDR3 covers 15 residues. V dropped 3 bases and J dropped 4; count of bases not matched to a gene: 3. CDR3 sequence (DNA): TGTGCCAGCAGTGACACTAGCGGGAGAGCAGATACGCAGTATTTT. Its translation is CASSDTSGRADTQYF.

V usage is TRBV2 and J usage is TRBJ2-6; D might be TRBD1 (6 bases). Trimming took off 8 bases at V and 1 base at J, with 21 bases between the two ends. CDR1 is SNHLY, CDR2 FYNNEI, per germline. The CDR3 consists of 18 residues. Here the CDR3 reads CASVHRDIGLSGANVLTF. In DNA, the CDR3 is TGTGCCAGCGTTCACCGGGACATAGGGCTTTCTGGGGCCAACGTCCTGACTTTC.

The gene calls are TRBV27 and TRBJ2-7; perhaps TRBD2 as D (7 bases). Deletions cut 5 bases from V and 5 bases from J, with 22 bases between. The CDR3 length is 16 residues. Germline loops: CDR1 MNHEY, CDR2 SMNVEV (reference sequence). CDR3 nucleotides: TGTGCCAGCAGTGGGGGGGCGGGGGCGCCTATGAACGAGCAGTACTTC. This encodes CASSGGAGAPMNEQYF.

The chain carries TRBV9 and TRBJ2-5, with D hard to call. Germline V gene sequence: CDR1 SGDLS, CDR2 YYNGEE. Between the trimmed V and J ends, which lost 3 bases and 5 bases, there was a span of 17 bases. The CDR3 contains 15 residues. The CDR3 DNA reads TGTGCCAGCAGCGCCCGCCCCATCCTGTGGGAGACCCAGTACTTC. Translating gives CASSARPILWETQYF.

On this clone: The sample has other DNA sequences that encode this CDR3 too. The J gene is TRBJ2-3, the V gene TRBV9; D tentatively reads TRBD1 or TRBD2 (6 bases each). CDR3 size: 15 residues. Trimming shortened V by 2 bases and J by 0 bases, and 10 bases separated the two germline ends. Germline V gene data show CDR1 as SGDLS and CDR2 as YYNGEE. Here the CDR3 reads CASSVGGGSTDTQYF. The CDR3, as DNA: TGTGCCAGCAGCGTGGGGGGCGGGAGCACAGATACGCAGTATTTT.

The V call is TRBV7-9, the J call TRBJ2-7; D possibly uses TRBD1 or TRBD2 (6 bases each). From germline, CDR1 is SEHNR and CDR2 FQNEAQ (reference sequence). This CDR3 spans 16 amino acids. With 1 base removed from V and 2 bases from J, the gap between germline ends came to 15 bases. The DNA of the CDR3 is TGTGCCAGCAGCTTAGATAGGGGGGCGTTCGCCTACGAGCAGTACTTC. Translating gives CASSLDRGAFAYEQYF.

As DNA, the CDR3 is TGCAGCGTTGTAGAGACAGGGATGGGGAACGAGCAGTACTTC. Its translation: CSVVETGMGNEQYF. This chain connects TRBV29-1 to TRBJ2-7; 7 positions match TRBD1. The junction had 11 bases not matched to a gene; V was cut back by 4 bases and J by 5 bases. The CDR3 is 14 residues long. CDR1 SQVTM and CDR2 ANQGSEA come from the germline V gene.

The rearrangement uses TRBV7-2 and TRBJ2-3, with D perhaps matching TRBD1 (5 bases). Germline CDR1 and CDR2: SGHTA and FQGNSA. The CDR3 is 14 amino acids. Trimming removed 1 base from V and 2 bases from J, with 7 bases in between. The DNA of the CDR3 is TGTGCCAGCAGCTTAGGACAGACCACAGATACGCAGTATTTT. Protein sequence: CASSLGQTTDTQYF. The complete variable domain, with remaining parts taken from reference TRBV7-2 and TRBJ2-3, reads GAGVSQSPSNKVTEKGKDVELRCDPISGHTALYWYRQSLGQGLEFLIYFQGNSAPDKSGLPSDRFSAERTGGSVSTLTIQRTQQEDSAVYLCASSLGQTTDTQYFGPGTRLTVL.

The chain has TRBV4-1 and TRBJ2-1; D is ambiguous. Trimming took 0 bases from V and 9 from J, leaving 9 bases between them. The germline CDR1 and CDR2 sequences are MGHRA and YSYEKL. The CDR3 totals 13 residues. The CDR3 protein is CASSQDAGFEQFF. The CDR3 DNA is TGCGCCAGCAGCCAAGATGCCGGGTTTGAGCAGTTCTTC.

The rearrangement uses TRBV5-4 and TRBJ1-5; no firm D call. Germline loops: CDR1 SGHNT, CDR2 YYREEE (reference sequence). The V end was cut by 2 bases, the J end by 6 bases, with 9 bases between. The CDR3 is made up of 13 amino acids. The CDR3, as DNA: TGTGCCAGCAGCTTTGGAGGATTTCAGCCCCAGCATTTT. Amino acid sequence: CASSFGGFQPQHF. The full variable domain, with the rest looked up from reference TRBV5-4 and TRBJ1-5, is ETGVTQSPTHLIKTRGQQVTLRCSSQSGHNTVSWYQQALGQGPQFIFQYYREEENGRGNFPPRFSGLQFPNYSSELNVNALELDDSALYLCASSFGGFQPQHFGDGTRLSIL.

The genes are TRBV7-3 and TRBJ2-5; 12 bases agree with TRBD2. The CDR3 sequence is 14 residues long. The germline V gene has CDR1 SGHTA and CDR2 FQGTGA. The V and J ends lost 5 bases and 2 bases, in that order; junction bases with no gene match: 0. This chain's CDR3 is CASSLAGGQETQYF. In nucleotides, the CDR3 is TGTGCCAGCAGCCTAGCGGGGGGGCAAGAGACCCAGTACTTC.

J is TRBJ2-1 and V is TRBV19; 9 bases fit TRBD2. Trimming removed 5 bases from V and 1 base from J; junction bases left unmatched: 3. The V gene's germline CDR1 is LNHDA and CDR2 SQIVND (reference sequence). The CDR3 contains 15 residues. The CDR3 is CASSGSGSSYNEQFF. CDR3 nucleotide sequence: TGTGCCAGTAGTGGTAGCGGGAGTTCCTACAATGAGCAGTTCTTC.